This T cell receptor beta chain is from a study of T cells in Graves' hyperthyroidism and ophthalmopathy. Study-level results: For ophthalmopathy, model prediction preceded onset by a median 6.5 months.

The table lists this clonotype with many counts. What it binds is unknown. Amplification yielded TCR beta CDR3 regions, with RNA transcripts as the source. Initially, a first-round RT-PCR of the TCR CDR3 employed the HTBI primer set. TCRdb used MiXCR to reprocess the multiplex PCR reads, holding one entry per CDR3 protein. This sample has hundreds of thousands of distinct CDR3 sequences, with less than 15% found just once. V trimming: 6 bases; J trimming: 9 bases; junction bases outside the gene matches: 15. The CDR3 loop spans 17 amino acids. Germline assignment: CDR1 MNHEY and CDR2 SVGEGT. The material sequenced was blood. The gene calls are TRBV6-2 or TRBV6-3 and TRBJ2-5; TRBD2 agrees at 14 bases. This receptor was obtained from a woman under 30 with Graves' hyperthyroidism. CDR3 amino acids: CASRVGLAGGPDAAQYF. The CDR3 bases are TGTGCCAGCAGGGTCGGACTAGCGGGAGGCCCTGATGCGGCCCAGTACTTC.